Reported below is one TCR beta chain. The data belong to a study of blood T cell repertoires in COVID-19. The wider study: The study drew acute and convalescent COVID-19 samples from the United States, Italy and Spain. T cells, B-cell-depleted T cells, or PBMCs provided the cDNA or gDNA that served as material.

The CDR3 extends over 16 amino acids. Germline CDR1 and CDR2: LGHDT and YNNKEL (reference sequence). The V segment lost 6 bases and the J segment 4 bases; nucleotides outside the gene matches: 6. Clones were sequenced by immunoSEQ multiplex PCR, and TCRdb holds only the in-frame ones, with some missing. The data hold some 150,000 clones, with roughly 80% observed a single time. The clonotype was recovered from a woman aged 45-65 years who had recovered from COVID-19. Sequenced: PBMCs or T cells enriched from blood (not recorded which). The chain links TRBV3-1 (or the pseudogene TRBV3-2) to TRBJ2-3; TRBD2 aligns across 14 bases. The CDR3 coding sequence is TGTGCCAGCAGTCCGGGACTAGCGGGGGATGCAGATACGCAGTATTTT. This encodes CASSPGLAGDADTQYF.